This TCR beta chain was retrieved from a study of T cells after yellow fever vaccination (dated by TCRdb to between 2017 and 2020). Study-level background: The SMART-Seq v4 Ultra Low Input RNA kit was used to prepare libraries from fractions with low cell numbers. Two healthy male donors, one aged 18 to 30 and one aged 30 to 40 years, were included in the cohort. Bulk TCR alpha and beta repertoires were sequenced longitudinally to track T-cell clones before and after primary and booster YFV17D yellow fever vaccination. Blood was drawn at multiple timepoints before and after primary and secondary immunization, with bulk PBMC replicates and cell subsets isolated. What the authors observed across the whole study: A small share of clonotypes occurred in both CD4 and CD8 compartments, likely arising from convergent recombination. Computational filtering was needed because FACS-sorted repertoires could contain abundant contaminating clonotypes from the bulk population. Compared with the primary T-cell response, the secondary T-cell response was weaker but faster, peaking on day 5 rather than day 15. Most clones expanded after primary vaccination were re-detected after the booster (about 95% of CD4 and roughly 87% of CD8), suggesting broad memory maintenance. Only a couple of donors were included in the study, so the extent to which the findings can be generalized is limited.

This specimen's treatment or condition label, interpreted: live attenuated yellow fever vaccine strain. At each blood-draw timepoint, two biological replicates of bulk PBMCs were obtained. A standard Ficoll-Paque protocol was used to isolate PBMCs from peripheral blood. RNA was extracted with TriZol from bulk PBMCs, CD4 and CD8 fractions, and dextramer-positive and dextramer-negative fractions. There are a few counts of this clonotype. No cognate antigen has been identified for it. Base qualities are missing; no much larger clone stands one base away. TCR cDNA was synthesized by 5'RACE template switching, which introduced a universal primer site and unique molecular identifiers. Priming for cDNA synthesis came from both the TCR alpha and TCR beta constant segments. Library amplification involved two PCR steps, and the second step added sample barcodes and sequencing adapters. Sequencing of libraries was done on Illumina HiSeq 2500 (2x100 bp) or NovaSeq (2x150 bp). Under the source paper's analysis protocol: MIGEC was used to demultiplex reads and collapse the reads into UMI consensus sequences, and MiXCR was used for V(D)J alignment. Using edgeR on replicate PBMC samples, clonotypes were called vaccine-responding if FDR was below 0.01 and the log2 fold change was above 5 up to day 15. Each bulk clonotype was labeled CD4 or CD8 based on which sequenced repertoire, CD4 or CD8, contained the clonotype at higher abundance. Starting from the raw public reads, TCRdb applied fastp trimming at Q25, assembled clones with MiXCR and retained in-frame beta chains. Rows matching on CDR3 protein sequence are summarized as one entry with the most common DNA and genes. The V and J calls were determined by TCRdb, not by the authors. This sample is represented by some 560,000 distinct CDR3 sequences; about 15% of them were singletons. The ten largest clones take up roughly 17% of the sample.

The germline V gene gives CDR1 as SGHRS and CDR2 as YFSETQ. The CDR3 numbers 16 residues from cysteine through phenylalanine. CDR3 DNA only is kept here, 48 bases in frame from base 1. V is clipped by 0 bases and J by 4 bases, and the sequence between their germline boundaries is 14 bases long. The origin of this receptor is a man aged 18 to 29 who received the YFV17D yellow fever vaccine. The rearrangement combines TRBV5-1 with TRBJ1-3; TRBD1 is a possible D gene, resting on 5 matching bases. The sample here was PBMCs, taken 4 to 6 days after the first yellow fever vaccination. The CDR3 loop reads CASSLAGLLYGNTIYF. The nucleotide sequence is given as TGCGCCAGCAGCTTGGCAGGGTTATTATACGGAAACACCATATATTTT. Supplemented by the reference TRBV5-1 and TRBJ1-3 proteins around the CDR3, the complete variable domain is KAGVTQTPRYLIKTRGQQVTLSCSPISGHRSVSWYQQTPGQGLQFLFEYFSETQRNKGNFPGRFSGRQFSNSRSEMNVSTLELGDSALYLCASSLAGLLYGNTIYFGEGSWLTVV.